A selection of T cell receptor beta chains follows, all from one sample in a study of vaccination and CD4 T cells after COVID-19. These receptors are not linked to any known antigen. TCRdb recomputed calls from the PCR reads with MiXCR, one row per CDR3 protein. This sample has roughly 4,200 distinct CDR3 sequences, with approximately 48% found just once. Sample: CD4+ T cells from blood, cultured in vitro. Receptors were obtained from a human donor who had recovered from COVID-19. Both conserved end residues are part of each CDR3. The D gene is left open where the match is weak. Rows may omit the clone size; those that give it use once, few, many or a size class.

cdr3_nt,cdr3_aa,j_call,d_call,v_call,clone_size
TGTGCCAGCAGCCAAGCACAGCGGTGGACAGGAAACACCATATATTTT,CASSQAQRWTGNTIYF,TRBJ1-3,NA,TRBV7-9,NA
TGCAGCGTCGCTATGACATATCGAGATACGCAGTATTTT,CSVAMTYRDTQYF,TRBJ2-3,NA,TRBV29-1,NA
TGCAGTGCTAGGGCCCGGATGGGAGGCGGGAGTATCCACGAGCAGTACTTC,CSARARMGGGSIHEQYF,TRBJ2-7,TRBD2,TRBV20-1,NA
TGCAGTGCTAGTCCTGTCGGACGGGCCTATGGCTACACCTTC,CSASPVGRAYGYTF,TRBJ1-2,NA,TRBV20-1,NA
TGTGCCATCAGTCAACTACGGCAGGGGGGCTATGGCTACACCTTC,CAISQLRQGGYGYTF,TRBJ1-2,TRBD1,TRBV10-3,NA
TGTGCCAGCAGTTCAACAGGGTTTTCCTCCTACGAGCAGTACTTC,CASSSTGFSSYEQYF,TRBJ2-7,NA,TRBV6-5,hyperexpanded
TGTGCCACCAGTGATCCGGGACTAGCGCCGACCGGGGAGCTGTTTTTT,CATSDPGLAPTGELFF,TRBJ2-2,TRBD2,TRBV24-1,NA
TGTGCCATCAGTGAGTTCCCAGACACAGATACGCAGTATTTT,CAISEFPDTDTQYF,TRBJ2-3,NA,TRBV10-3,few
TGTGCCTGGAGTGTACGCGGGAAAGGGGCCGGGGAGCTGTTTTTT,CAWSVRGKGAGELFF,TRBJ2-2,NA,TRBV30,once
TGCAGTGCCATACAGGGCTACACCTTC,CSAIQGYTF,TRBJ1-2,NA,TRBV20-1,few
TGTGCCAGCAGCTCAGGGGTAGGACTAGCAATGCGCTACGAGCAGTACTTC,CASSSGVGLAMRYEQYF,TRBJ2-7,TRBD2,TRBV7-2,NA
TGTGCCAGCAGCTTAAGGGGGGAGGGTGGGGCCAACGTCCTGACTTTC,CASSLRGEGGANVLTF,TRBJ2-6,TRBD2,TRBV7-3,NA
TGTGCCAGCAGTTACTCCCGAGCGGGGGGCGACCTTAATGAGCAGTTCTTC,CASSYSRAGGDLNEQFF,TRBJ2-1,TRBD2,TRBV6-5,NA
TGTGCCAGCAGCTCGGACGGTGGCCACACTGAAGCTTTCTTT,CASSSDGGHTEAFF,TRBJ1-1,NA,TRBV11-3,NA
TGTGCCAGTCAGGGAACCGGGGAGCTGTTTTTT,CASQGTGELFF,TRBJ2-2,NA,TRBV24-1,NA
TGTGCCAGCAGTGGGCAGGATGTTTCACCCCTCCACTTT,CASSGQDVSPLHF,TRBJ1-6,NA,TRBV6-1,medium-sized
TGTGCCAGCAGTCGTAGCGGGAGCCAAGAGACCCAGTACTTC,CASSRSGSQETQYF,TRBJ2-5,TRBD2,TRBV6-1,NA